These 15 T cell receptor beta chains originate from one sample sequenced in a study of radiation and T cells in renal cell carcinoma. Generated by immunoSEQ multiplex PCR, the TCRdb table keeps only in-frame clones and is missing some. The sample shows 45,000 or so clones, roughly four fifths of them seen only once. Time point defined: baseline pretreatment blood. This sample's treatment: 15 Gy SBRT to primary tumor, nephrectomy 4 weeks later. The sample in question was blood, obtained from a patient whose treatment included radiotherapy and nephrectomy. All receptors come from a woman in her 70s with renal cell carcinoma.

V is TRBV5-1 and J is TRBJ2-3; D is unclear. The germline CDR1 and CDR2 sequences are SGHRS and YFSETQ. The CDR3 spans 12 residues. V was trimmed by 0 bases and J by 6 bases, leaving 5 bases between them. The chain's CDR3 is CASSLVGDTQYF. CDR3 bases: TGCGCCAGCAGCTTGGTGGGGGATACGCAGTATTTT.

This clone was detected only a few times. The chain couples TRBV5-1 to TRBJ2-3; 11 positions match TRBD2. The CDR3 loop spans 16 amino acids. V dropped 1 base and J dropped 4; count of bases not matched to a gene: 5. The germline V gene has CDR1 SGHRS and CDR2 YFSETQ. Here the CDR3 reads CASSLIPSGGPDTQYF. CDR3 sequence (DNA): TGCGCCAGCAGCTTGATACCTAGCGGGGGGCCAGATACGCAGTATTTT.

The J gene is TRBJ2-7, the V gene TRBV5-8; TRBD1 might be the D (5 bases). Germline loops: CDR1 SGHTS, CDR2 YDEGEE. Trimming pared 7 bases from V and 2 bases from J, leaving 16 bases between. CDR3 length equals 14 residues. CDR3 coding DNA: TGTGCCAGCCGAAAGGACATAGGACCCTACGAGCAGTACTTC. It yields the protein CASRKDIGPYEQYF.

The chain is built from TRBV5-1 and TRBJ1-5; D is unclear. The V gene lost 0 bases and the J gene lost 1 base, with 8 bases spanning the gap. CDR1 and CDR2 from the germline V gene are SGHRS and YFSETQ. The CDR3 covers 15 residues. CDR3 DNA sequence: TGCGCCAGCAGCTTGGATGGGCAGAGCAATCAGCCCCAGCATTTT. The encoded protein is CASSLDGQSNQPQHF.

The chain carries TRBV7-2 and TRBJ1-2; D is ambiguous. Germline V gene lookup returns CDR1 SGHTA and CDR2 FQGNSA. This CDR3 is built from 13 residues. V was trimmed by 5 bases and J by 4 bases, leaving 11 bases between them. DNA for the CDR3: TGTGCCAGCAGCGCCCTCGGGTTCTATGGCTACACCTTC. This sequence encodes CASSALGFYGYTF.

The chain recombines TRBV29-1 with TRBJ2-2; D is unclear. Looked up from germline, CDR1 is SQVTM and CDR2 is ANQGSEA. Trimming took 2 bases from V and 4 from J, leaving 8 bases between them. This CDR3 is 13 amino acids long. The CDR3 is CSVELVLTGELFF. The CDR3 DNA is TGCAGCGTTGAATTGGTCCTCACCGGGGAGCTGTTTTTT.

This clone showed up just a few times. The chain has TRBV11-2 and TRBJ1-1; 8 bases fit TRBD1. This CDR3 spans 14 amino acids. The V gene end was trimmed by 6 bases and the J gene end by 1 base; junction bases not matched to a gene: 4. Germline CDR1 reads SGHAT; CDR2 reads FQNNGV. The CDR3 reads CASSTGTGNTEAFF. In DNA form, the CDR3 reads TGTGCCAGCAGTACTGGGACAGGGAACACTGAAGCTTTCTTT.

J is TRBJ2-7 and V is TRBV5-6; either TRBD1 or TRBD2 may supply D (6 bases each). Germline assignment: CDR1 SGHDT and CDR2 YYEEEE. V was trimmed by 7 bases and J by 6 bases, leaving 20 bases between them. The CDR3 spans 14 residues. Here the CDR3 DNA reads TGTGCCAGCGCCCCCGCGGTCGGGGGCGGCGAGCAGTACTTC. Amino acids: CASAPAVGGGEQYF.

The chain has TRBV19 and TRBJ2-7, with TRBD1 matching over 9 bases. The junction had 6 bases not matched to a gene; V was cut back by 2 bases and J by 4 bases. The CDR3 spans 15 residues. CDR1 and CDR2 (germline): LNHDA, SQIVND (reference sequence). The CDR3 sequence is CASSISGTGSYEQYF. CDR3 bases: TGTGCCAGTAGTATATCCGGGACAGGGTCATACGAGCAGTACTTC.

This rearrangement joins TRBV7-9 to TRBJ1-1; D is perhaps TRBD1 (5 bases). Trimming took off 3 bases at V and 5 bases at J, with 19 bases between the two ends. The CDR3 contains 16 residues. Germline-derived CDR1 and CDR2 are SEHNR and FQNEAQ (reference sequence). CDR3 sequence: CASSFGARGLGTEAFF. CDR3 nucleotide sequence: TGTGCCAGCAGCTTTGGCGCTAGGGGTCTAGGGACTGAAGCTTTCTTT.

V is TRBV7-2 and J is TRBJ1-3; no clear D. V was clipped by 2 bases and J by 0 bases, with 8 bases between them. Germline assignment: CDR1 SGHTA and CDR2 FQGNSA. The CDR3 totals 15 residues. The CDR3 nucleotides read TGTGCCAGCAGCTTATTGGCGAGCTCTGGAAACACCATATATTTT. It specifies CASSLLASSGNTIYF.

This clone was picked up a small number of times. The V call is TRBV2, the J call TRBJ2-5, with unresolved D. CDR3 length: 13 residues. Trimming cost V 6 bases and J 5 bases, with 13 bases left between them. Germline-derived CDR1 and CDR2 are SNHLY and FYNNEI. In DNA form, the CDR3 reads TGTGCCAGCAGCGCAGGACCTCCGGAGACCCAGTACTTC. Translation gives CASSAGPPETQYF.

The rearrangement links TRBV4-2 to TRBJ2-7, with D tentatively TRBD2 (6 bases). V shed 4 bases and J shed 0 bases, with 19 bases lying between them. Germline lookup yields CDR1 LGHNA and CDR2 YNFKEQ. The CDR3 is made up of 17 amino acids. The CDR3 bases are TGTGCCAGCAGCCCCGGGGACTGGACGGAAAGCTCCTACGAGCAGTACTTC. Protein product: CASSPGDWTESSYEQYF.

The chain recombines TRBV7-9 with TRBJ2-7; the match to TRBD1 covers 9 bases. The CDR3 spans 13 residues. CDR1 is SEHNR and CDR2 is FQNEAQ in the germline V gene (reference sequence). V lost 5 bases and J lost 6; bases outside the gene matches: 5. The CDR3 DNA is TGTGCCAGCAGCCCCGGACAGGGGCGCGAGCAGTACTTC. It codes for CASSPGQGREQYF.

The V and J genes are TRBV19 and TRBJ1-1, with D hard to call. This CDR3 region has 15 residues. CDR1 is LNHDA, CDR2 SQIVND, per germline (reference sequence). V was trimmed by 5 bases and J by 2 bases, leaving 15 bases between them. The CDR3 here is CASSPWADGNTEAFF. The CDR3 nucleotides are TGTGCCAGTAGTCCCTGGGCGGACGGAAACACTGAAGCTTTCTTT. Complete variable domain (other parts from reference TRBV19 and TRBJ1-1): DGGITQSPKYLFRKEGQNVTLSCEQNLNHDAMYWYRQDPGQGLRLIYYSQIVNDFQKGDIAEGYSVSREKKESFPLTVTSAQKNPTAFYLCASSPWADGNTEAFFGQGTRLTVV.